Shown below are 32 T cell receptor beta chains from a single sample sequenced in a study of spatial heterogeneity in lung cancer. Time point indicated: sample taken at primary tumor resection. MiXCR was run by TCRdb on the 5' RACE reads, yielding one entry per CDR3 protein. The data contain around 89,000 distinct CDR3 sequences, approximately 12% of them singletons. Here the sequenced sample was PBMCs, taken at surgery. These TCRs come from a male donor with early-stage non-small cell lung cancer.

V and J are TRBV11-2 and TRBJ1-1; D not certain. Germline lookup yields CDR1 SGHAT and CDR2 FQNNGV. CDR3 size: 13 residues. The ends were cut back, 8 bases at V and 2 bases at J, with 12 bases in the middle. The CDR3 bases are TGTGCCAGCGAACGTACAGCAAACACTGAAGCTTTCTTT. Protein: CASERTANTEAFF. The entire variable domain, with the rest obtained from reference TRBV11-2 and TRBJ1-1, is as follows: EAGVAQSPRYKIIEKRQSVAFWCNPISGHATLYWYQQILGQGPKLLIQFQNNGVVDDSQLPKDRFSAERLKGVDSTLKIQPAKLEDSAVYLCASERTANTEAFFGQGTRLTVV.

This chain uses TRBV5-1 with TRBJ2-1; the D is unclear. The germline V gene encodes CDR1 SGHRS and CDR2 YFSETQ. The CDR3 length is 12 residues. V lost 1 base to trimming and J lost 7 bases, with 6 bases between them. The DNA of the CDR3 is TGCGCCAGCAGCTTGTACGCGAATGAGCAGTTCTTC. It encodes CASSLYANEQFF.

This clonotype was counted between two and nine times. V is TRBV28 and J is TRBJ1-5, with 7 bases that match TRBD1. The CDR3 has 14 residues. V lost 2 bases and J lost 3; bases outside the gene matches: 1. CDR1 and CDR2 from the germline V gene are MDHEN and SYDVKM. The DNA of the CDR3 is TGTGCCAGCAGTTTAGACAGGGCCAATCAGCCCCAGCATTTT. Protein sequence: CASSLDRANQPQHF.

This clonotype was counted at least ten times. The chain has TRBV7-9 and TRBJ1-1; D call uncertain. Germline V gene data show CDR1 as SEHNR and CDR2 as FQNEAQ (reference sequence). The V end was cut by 2 bases, the J end by 11 bases, with 12 bases between. This CDR3 spans 12 amino acids. CDR3 nucleotide sequence: TGTGCCAGCAGCTTACTTACTTCTAGGGCTTTCTTT. Residues: CASSLLTSRAFF.

Only a few counts were recorded for this clonotype. The J gene is TRBJ1-5, the V gene TRBV3-1; D possibly corresponds to TRBD1 (5 bases). From germline, CDR1 is LGHDT and CDR2 YNNKEL (reference sequence). V was shortened by 5 bases and J by 2 bases, with 10 bases between the two germline ends. The CDR3 loop spans 14 amino acids. The CDR3 DNA reads as TGTGCCAGCAGCTCAGGGTTGGGCAATCAGCCCCAGCATTTT. Its translation is CASSSGLGNQPQHF.

The chain is built from TRBV5-1 and TRBJ2-7, with TRBD2 matching over 9 bases. V trimming: 0 bases; J trimming: 7 bases; junction bases outside the gene matches: 14. This CDR3 has 17 residues. Germline values: CDR1 SGHRS, CDR2 YFSETQ. CDR3 in amino acids: CASSLGRAQREEGEQYF. The CDR3 DNA reads TGCGCCAGCAGCTTGGGCCGGGCCCAGCGGGAGGAAGGGGAGCAGTACTTC.

This chain links TRBV6-2 or TRBV6-3 with TRBJ1-5; a possible D gene is TRBD1 (5 bases). Trimming pared 8 bases from V and 3 bases from J, leaving 11 bases between. The CDR3 extends over 13 amino acids. The germline gives CDR1 MNHEY, CDR2 SVGEGT. CDR3 sequence: CASVGDLNQPQHF. The CDR3 DNA is TGTGCCAGCGTGGGGGATCTCAATCAGCCCCAGCATTTT.

The chain couples TRBV28 to TRBJ1-2; 12 nucleotides match TRBD1. The V gene end was trimmed by 3 bases and the J gene end by 4 bases; junction bases not matched to a gene: 3. Germline values: CDR1 MDHEN, CDR2 SYDVKM. CDR3 size: 15 residues. CDR3 in amino acids: CASSFPGQGAYGYTF. In DNA form, the CDR3 reads TGTGCCAGCAGTTTTCCGGGACAGGGGGCCTATGGCTACACCTTC.

This clonotype occurred many times. J is TRBJ2-2 and V is TRBV19; 9 bases line up with TRBD2. With V trimmed by 7 bases and J by 8 bases, 8 bases remained unmatched. Germline V gene lookup returns CDR1 LNHDA and CDR2 SQIVND (reference sequence). This CDR3 has 14 amino acids. The CDR3 protein is CASKGLAVSGELFF. In nucleotides, the CDR3 is TGTGCCAGTAAGGGACTAGCAGTCTCTGGGGAGCTGTTTTTT.

The sample holds a few counts of this clonotype. The CDR3: CASSLGGFYNEQFF. The CDR3 nucleotides are TGTGCCAGCAGCCTAGGGGGGTTCTACAATGAGCAGTTCTTC. The gene calls are TRBV7-2 and TRBJ2-1, with D perhaps TRBD1 or TRBD2 (6 bases each). V was pared by 5 bases and J by 3 bases, with 11 bases between. The CDR3 covers 14 residues. Germline V gene sequence: CDR1 SGHTA, CDR2 FQGNSA. The entire variable domain, with the rest obtained from reference TRBV7-2 and TRBJ2-1, is as follows: GAGVSQSPSNKVTEKGKDVELRCDPISGHTALYWYRQSLGQGLEFLIYFQGNSAPDKSGLPSDRFSAERTGGSVSTLTIQRTQQEDSAVYLCASSLGGFYNEQFFGPGTRLTVL.

This clonotype was recorded at least ten times. The J gene is TRBJ1-6, the V gene TRBV10-3; D perhaps matches TRBD1 (6 bases). Trimming shortened V by 6 bases and J by 6 bases, and 9 bases separated the two germline ends. The CDR3 is 13 amino acids. Germline CDR1 ENHRY, CDR2 SYGVKD. The chain's CDR3 is CAIRTGLNSPLHF. In DNA, the CDR3 is TGTGCCATCAGGACAGGTCTTAATTCACCCCTCCACTTT.

The V and J genes are TRBV20-1 and TRBJ2-5, with 12 bases fitting TRBD1. The ends lost 2 bases at V and 5 bases at J; junction bases unmatched: 9. This CDR3 has 16 residues. Per the germline V gene, CDR1 is DFQATT and CDR2 is SNEGSKA (reference sequence). The CDR3 sequence is CSARKLGQGAPETQYF. The CDR3 nucleotides are TGCAGTGCTAGAAAATTGGGACAGGGGGCACCGGAGACCCAGTACTTC.

This clonotype has a count of ten or more. This chain joins TRBV12-3 or TRBV12-4 and TRBJ2-1; D is possibly TRBD2 (5 bases). Trimming shortened V by 2 bases and J by 3 bases, and 8 bases separated the two germline ends. The CDR3 has 14 residues. CDR3 amino acids: CASSLFRDYNEQFF. CDR3 nucleotides: TGTGCCAGCAGTTTATTCCGGGACTACAATGAGCAGTTCTTC.

This clonotype came up a few times. The rearrangement uses TRBV5-1 and TRBJ1-1, with 11 positions matching TRBD1. V was pared by 3 bases and J by 3 bases, with 16 bases of the junction left unmatched. The length of the CDR3 is 19 residues. Germline assignment: CDR1 SGHRS and CDR2 YFSETQ. CDR3 amino acids: CASSSGQGAKRTWDTEAFF. The DNA for the CDR3 is TGCGCCAGCAGCTCCGGACAGGGGGCAAAGAGGACATGGGACACTGAAGCTTTCTTT.

The chain employs TRBV24-1 and TRBJ2-3; D uncertain. V lost 3 bases and J 1 base, leaving 4 bases between the germline ends. Germline V gene sequence: CDR1 KGHDR, CDR2 SFDVKD. This CDR3 spans 13 amino acids. CDR3 loop: CATSDPGTDTQYF. The CDR3 DNA is TGTGCCACCAGTGATCCCGGCACAGATACGCAGTATTTT.

CDR3 in amino acids: CSVYVRDSNEKLFF. CDR3 nucleotides: TGCAGCGTCTACGTCCGGGACAGCAATGAAAAACTGTTTTTT. The J gene is TRBJ1-4, the V gene TRBV29-1; the match to TRBD1 covers 7 bases. The CDR3 has 14 residues. Germline CDR1 is SQVTM and CDR2 is ANQGSEA. V lost 6 bases to trimming and J lost 5 bases; unmatched junction nucleotides: 9.

This clonotype was counted only a few times. The chain is built from TRBV12-3 or TRBV12-4 and TRBJ1-2; possible D gene TRBD1, 6 bases. V gave up 5 bases and J gave up 4 bases, with 11 bases separating them. This CDR3 has 13 amino acids. The CDR3 DNA is TGTGCCAGCAGTAAAGGACAGATCTATGGCTACACCTTC. It translates to CASSKGQIYGYTF.

The V and J genes are TRBV5-1 and TRBJ2-3; either TRBD1 or TRBD2 may supply D (5 bases each). Trimming pared 1 base from V and 5 bases from J, leaving 14 bases between. Germline CDR1 SGHRS, CDR2 YFSETQ. This CDR3 has 15 amino acids. The CDR3 DNA is TGCGCCAGCAGCTTGTACTCTCAGGGAGTAGATACGCAGTATTTT. Translating it yields CASSLYSQGVDTQYF.

In nucleotides, the CDR3 is TGTGCCAGCAGCCACGGCAGAGTAGGGGCGCTGGGGGGCAATCAGCCCCAGCATTTT. It codes for CASSHGRVGALGGNQPQHF. This sequence joins TRBV28 and TRBJ1-5; weak D call: TRBD1 (5 bases). Germline V gene lookup returns CDR1 MDHEN and CDR2 SYDVKM. The CDR3 totals 19 residues. V gave up 6 bases and J gave up 2 bases, with 26 bases separating them.

The chain joins TRBV6-2 or TRBV6-3 to TRBJ2-7; TRBD2 is a possible D gene (6 bases). The CDR3 is 13 amino acids. Trimming took 7 bases from V and 3 from J, leaving 13 bases between them. The germline V gene encodes CDR1 MNHEY and CDR2 SVGEGT. In DNA, the CDR3 is TGTGCCAGCACCCCGGGGGTTTTCTACGAGCAGTACTTC. Its protein is CASTPGVFYEQYF.

This clonotype was seen only a few times. The chain recombines TRBV7-2 with TRBJ2-3, with 11 bases fitting TRBD2. The junction had 2 bases not matched to a gene; V was cut back by 2 bases and J by 4 bases. The V gene's germline CDR1 is SGHTA and CDR2 FQGNSA. This CDR3 has 15 amino acids. CDR3 sequence: CASSLLSGGADTQYF. The CDR3 DNA reads TGTGCCAGCAGCTTACTTAGCGGGGGGGCAGATACGCAGTATTTT.

The J gene is TRBJ2-7, the V gene TRBV7-2, with 12 bases fitting TRBD2. The CDR3 is made up of 15 amino acids. Germline loops: CDR1 SGHTA, CDR2 FQGNSA. The V segment lost 5 bases and the J segment 7 bases; nucleotides outside the gene matches: 9. The CDR3 sequence is CASSRGLAGNREQYF. The DNA of the CDR3 is TGTGCCAGCAGCCGAGGACTAGCGGGAAACCGGGAGCAGTACTTC. Complete variable domain (other parts from reference TRBV7-2 and TRBJ2-7): GAGVSQSPSNKVTEKGKDVELRCDPISGHTALYWYRQSLGQGLEFLIYFQGNSAPDKSGLPSDRFSAERTGGSVSTLTIQRTQQEDSAVYLCASSRGLAGNREQYFGPGTRLTVT.

The table lists this clonotype with many counts. The genes are TRBV10-3 and TRBJ2-5; tentative D call: TRBD1 (6 bases). The CDR3 extends over 12 amino acids. The germline V gene encodes CDR1 ENHRY and CDR2 SYGVKD. The germline V and J ends were trimmed by 4 bases and 3 bases, with 6 bases remaining between them. The CDR3 DNA is TGTGCCATCAGTGGACAGGAAGAGACCCAGTACTTC. It yields the protein CAISGQEETQYF.

The rearrangement uses TRBV5-1 and TRBJ1-4, with 12 positions matching TRBD1. The V gene end was trimmed by 1 base and the J gene end by 8 bases; junction bases not matched to a gene: 6. The CDR3 has 16 amino acids. Germline values: CDR1 SGHRS, CDR2 YFSETQ. In DNA, the CDR3 is TGCGCCAGCAGCTTGCCGGGACAGGGGGCGATCGAAAAACTGTTTTTT. This sequence encodes CASSLPGQGAIEKLFF.

This clonotype was observed at least ten times. The V call is TRBV16, the J call TRBJ1-5; tentatively, D is TRBD1 (5 bases). Germline values: CDR1 KGHSY, CDR2 FQNENV. V lost 0 bases and J lost 7, with 13 bases in between. CDR3 size: 15 residues. CDR3 sequence reads: CASSQSGRRGQPQHF. In DNA, the CDR3 is TGTGCCAGCAGCCAATCGGGGCGCCGCGGGCAGCCCCAGCATTTT.

This clonotype has just a few counts. V usage is TRBV20-1 and J usage is TRBJ2-7; TRBD2 agrees at 7 bases. Germline loops: CDR1 DFQATT, CDR2 SNEGSKA (reference sequence). This CDR3 has 13 amino acids. V was pared by 1 base and J by 2 bases, with 2 bases of the junction left unmatched. CDR3 amino acids: CSARGLAPYEQYF. The CDR3 nucleotides read TGCAGTGCTAGAGGACTAGCCCCCTACGAGCAGTACTTC.

The sample holds many counts of this clonotype. The chain employs TRBV20-1 and TRBJ2-7, with 8 bases matching TRBD2. Germline V gives CDR1 DFQATT, CDR2 SNEGSKA (reference sequence). This CDR3 region has 16 residues. J was trimmed by 0 bases and V by 2 bases; bases with no gene match: 9. The CDR3 reads CSARPVGLAGSYEQYF. Written as DNA, the CDR3 is TGCAGTGCTAGACCAGTAGGACTAGCCGGCTCCTACGAGCAGTACTTC.

CDR3 coding DNA: TGTGCCTGGAACAATCGAGGGGGAGTGGGGGAAACAGATACGCAGTATTTT. It encodes CAWNNRGGVGETDTQYF. The chain recombines TRBV30 with TRBJ2-3, with a tentative D call TRBD1 (6 bases). With 4 bases removed from V and 3 bases from J, the gap between germline ends came to 23 bases. Germline values: CDR1 GTSNPN, CDR2 SVGIG (reference sequence). The CDR3 totals 17 residues.

The genes are TRBV10-3 and TRBJ2-7; 8 positions agree with TRBD1. The CDR3 spans 14 residues. Germline V lookup: CDR1 ENHRY, CDR2 SYGVKD. V dropped 4 bases and J dropped 5; count of bases not matched to a gene: 7. In DNA form, the CDR3 reads TGTGCCATCAGTGGGGACAGGACCGTCCACGAGCAGTACTTC. This codes for CAISGDRTVHEQYF.

The CDR3 nucleotides read TGCGCCAGCAGTGAACGCGAGCATGGCTACACCTTC. Translating gives CASSEREHGYTF. The chain recombines TRBV10-2 with TRBJ1-2; D remains ambiguous. V was cut by 3 bases and J by 6 bases, with 8 bases left in between. This CDR3 has 12 amino acids. Per the germline V gene, CDR1 is WSHSY and CDR2 is SAAADI.

The chain recombines TRBV24-1 with TRBJ2-2, with D perhaps given as TRBD1 or TRBD2 (5 bases each). The V end was cut by 7 bases, the J end by 7 bases, with 15 bases between. CDR1 is KGHDR and CDR2 is SFDVKD in the germline V gene. The CDR3 consists of 14 residues. The DNA of the CDR3 is TGTGCCACCAGCAGCTACGGGGCGGTCGGGGAGCTGTTTTTT. Translating gives CATSSYGAVGELFF.

This clonotype was found a few times. CDR3 sequence (DNA): TGTGCCAGCAGTGGCAGAGACACGGGGACCCAGTACTTC. This codes for CASSGRDTGTQYF. The genes are TRBV28 and TRBJ2-5; D is ambiguous. Germline assignment: CDR1 MDHEN and CDR2 SYDVKM. Trimming pared 5 bases from V and 7 bases from J, leaving 14 bases between. The CDR3 runs 13 residues.